These T cell receptor beta chains were read from a single sample in a study of blood T cell repertoires in COVID-19. Sequencing was performed with immunoSEQ multiplex PCR; in TCRdb, only in-frame clones are kept and a portion is missing. The sample consists of roughly 250,000 clones, about 88% of them appearing once. Specimen: peripheral blood. The receptors here all came from a man in his sixties who had recovered from COVID-19. Both conserved end residues are trimmed from each CDR3. Not every row has a clone size; where given, it reads once, few, many or a size class.

NA	TRBV24-1	ATSFGGSSYNEQF
NA	TRBV6-2/TRBV6-3	ASSLGGPNEQF
NA	TRBV5-5	ASSLSQPWADSPLH
NA	TRBV7-2	ASSLPGTGVGQETQY
NA	TRBV5-1	ASSLVDADTSEAF
NA	TRBV11-3	ASSQRGAGGHNEQF
NA	TRBV18	ASSGQNNGELF
NA	TRBV30	AWSVQWSGTKGNTIY
NA	TRBV29-1	SVHPGQGVTGANVLT
NA	TRBV18	ASSPPSVVYEQY
NA	TRBV7-2	ASSLAVAGSEQF
NA	TRBV19	ASTLSSTYEQF
NA	TRBV2	ASSNRGYDSYEQY
once	TRBV11-3	ASSLRAGAYNEQF
few	TRBV19	ASSIGPQGSRREQY
NA	TRBV4-2	ASSRSEQGTETQY
once	TRBV9	ASSVDGQGYGYT
NA	TRBV5-6	ASSLLQGSYGYT
NA	TRBV27	ASSLYRGGWEQY
NA	TRBV29-1	SVEWSGVRGYT
NA	TRBV2	ASSARASGGADEQF
NA	TRBV5-4	ASSIAGEQY
NA	TRBV4-1	ASSQTGWNEQF
NA	TRBV18	ASSQQGGLNEQF
NA	TRBV7-2	ASSRAYEQY
NA	TRBV13	ASSQQVTYHSPLH
NA	TRBV4-1	ASSQDPTGGRVLSSYNSPLH